The source of this TCR beta chain is a study of cytomegalovirus exposure and HLA in healthy donors. Overall study results and limits: An Asian-associated ancestry cluster reportedly showed fewer N-insertions than the roughly 670-donor mean in a later analysis. In a later analysis, V- and J-gene trimming of beta chains associated with a DCLRE1C missense variant, replicated independently.

In regard to this clone: What it binds is unknown.

PCR used 60 Vbeta primers and 13 Jbeta primers. The protocol was immunoSEQ multiplex PCR, while the TCRdb copy is restricted to in-frame clones and leaves out a portion. In the table there are roughly 93,000 clones, roughly three quarters of which are singletons. The CDR3 has 14 amino acids. CDR1 and CDR2 from the germline V gene are MNHEY and SMNVEV (reference sequence). Unmatched junction bases numbered 10, after V lost 8 bases and J lost 4 bases. The source material was PBMCs. The sequence derives from a man aged 35 to 55 in good health and CMV-seronegative. This chain uses TRBV27 with TRBJ2-5; 7 nucleotides line up with TRBD2. The CDR3 protein is CASGKTGGGETQYF. CDR3 bases: TGTGCCAGCGGAAAGACGGGGGGAGGAGAGACCCAGTACTTC.